Following are 15 T cell receptor beta chains from one sample sequenced in a study of resident and recirculating memory T cells in vitiligo. Measured with immunoSEQ multiplex PCR; TCRdb has only the in-frame clones, and not every one. The sample holds 40,000 to 50,000 clones, about 90% seen once. Input material: blood. The source of these receptors is a male donor with vitiligo.

The chain couples TRBV15 to TRBJ2-1; TRBD2 is a possible D gene (6 bases). The CDR3 covers 12 residues. Germline values: CDR1 LNHNV, CDR2 YYDKDF (reference sequence). Between the trimmed V and J ends, which lost 3 bases and 10 bases, there was a span of 10 bases. The CDR3 spells CATSSDSGEQFF. The CDR3 nucleotides are TGTGCCACCAGCAGCGATAGCGGCGAGCAGTTCTTC.

V is TRBV9 and J is TRBJ1-5; possibly TRBD1 for D (6 bases). Trimming took off 0 bases at V and 5 bases at J, with 9 bases between the two ends. Germline CDR1 is SGDLS and CDR2 is YYNGEE. The CDR3 loop spans 14 amino acids. This CDR3 reads CASSVGDTDQPQHF. In DNA form, the CDR3 reads TGTGCCAGCAGCGTAGGGGACACAGATCAGCCCCAGCATTTT.

This chain joins TRBV2 and TRBJ1-1; 7 bases match TRBD1. Trimming removed 10 bases from V and 4 bases from J; junction bases left unmatched: 12. The CDR3 runs to 14 residues. Germline V gene data show CDR1 as SNHLY and CDR2 as FYNNEI. CDR3 nucleotide sequence: TGTGCCACCGTTCGGGAGGGGGCCATCACTGAAGCTTTCTTT. This gives the protein CATVREGAITEAFF.

The chain joins TRBV5-4 to TRBJ2-1, with 13 bases fitting TRBD2. The trim removed 4 bases at V and 0 bases at J, leaving 7 bases unmatched. There are 18 residues in the CDR3. Germline V gene data show CDR1 as SGHNT and CDR2 as YYREEE (reference sequence). The CDR3 DNA is TGTGCCAGCAGCCCGGGACTAGCGGGGCTTAGCTCCTACAATGAGCAGTTCTTC. Translation: CASSPGLAGLSSYNEQFF.

The chain uses TRBV25-1 and TRBJ1-6; D possibly corresponds to TRBD1 (5 bases). The ends were cut back, 6 bases at V and 6 bases at J, with 21 bases in the middle. The CDR3 has 17 residues. CDR1 and CDR2 from the germline V gene are MGHDK and SYGVNS. The CDR3 here is CASSRTEGLVVNSPLHF. In DNA form, the CDR3 reads TGTGCCAGCAGCCGAACCGAGGGACTTGTCGTTAATTCACCCCTCCACTTT.

The V gene is TRBV5-1, the J gene TRBJ1-2; TRBD1 is a possible D gene (6 bases). The V gene's germline CDR1 is SGHRS and CDR2 YFSETQ. The CDR3 is 14 residues long. V gave up 6 bases and J gave up 6 bases, with 18 bases separating them. CDR3 region: CASTSGQLGDGYTF. The CDR3 nucleotides read TGCGCCAGCACCTCTGGACAGCTCGGCGATGGCTACACCTTC.

The chain recombines TRBV7-2 with TRBJ1-1, with 9 bases fitting TRBD1. Germline V gene lookup returns CDR1 SGHTA and CDR2 FQGNSA. The CDR3 is made up of 14 amino acids. The trim removed 7 bases at V and 4 bases at J, leaving 7 bases unmatched. This chain's CDR3 is CASKITGGITEAFF. CDR3 DNA: TGTGCCAGCAAAATAACAGGGGGCATCACTGAAGCTTTCTTT.

This clone showed up just once. The rearrangement joins TRBV11-1 to TRBJ2-7; maybe TRBD1 (5 bases). The CDR3 runs 15 residues. Germline CDR1 SGHAT, CDR2 FQDESV (reference sequence). V lost 0 bases and J 6 bases, leaving 15 bases between the germline ends. The CDR3 loop is CASSLAQGPPGEQYF. The CDR3 DNA reads as TGTGCCAGCAGCTTAGCCCAGGGTCCCCCGGGCGAGCAGTACTTC.

This clone was detected only a few times. This sequence joins TRBV25-1 and TRBJ1-2; a weak D match, TRBD1 (6 bases). CDR1 and CDR2 (germline): MGHDK, SYGVNS. Deletions cut 4 bases from V and 8 bases from J, with 14 bases between. The CDR3 runs 13 residues. The CDR3 bases are TGTGCCAGCAGTGGATACCGGGACATCGGCTACACCTTC. Translating it yields CASSGYRDIGYTF.

This chain uses TRBV7-2 with TRBJ1-2; weak D call: TRBD1 (5 bases). The germline V and J ends were trimmed by 4 bases and 8 bases, with 23 bases remaining between them. The CDR3 has 16 amino acids. CDR1 SGHTA and CDR2 FQGNSA come from the germline V gene. CDR3 nucleotides: TGTGCCAGCAGCTCCCGGGGCTGGGGAGGGTTAGGGGGCTACACCTTC. Translated, it gives CASSSRGWGGLGGYTF. Looking up the rest from reference TRBV7-2 and TRBJ1-2 gives the full variable domain: GAGVSQSPSNKVTEKGKDVELRCDPISGHTALYWYRQSLGQGLEFLIYFQGNSAPDKSGLPSDRFSAERTGGSVSTLTIQRTQQEDSAVYLCASSSRGWGGLGGYTFGSGTRLTVV.

This clone appeared a single time. The CDR3 is CASSYPPSGGLSGANVLTF. The CDR3 DNA follows: TGTGCCAGCAGCTACCCTCCTAGCGGGGGCCTCTCTGGGGCCAACGTCCTGACTTTC. This chain connects TRBV11-2 to TRBJ2-6, with 10 bases fitting TRBD2. The CDR3 sequence is 19 residues long. Germline CDR1 is SGHAT and CDR2 is FQNNGV. Trimming cost V 4 bases and J 0 bases; bases outside gene matches: 9.

The V call is TRBV4-2, the J call TRBJ2-2, with 11 bases fitting TRBD2. Losses at the gene ends were 0 bases for V and 5 bases for J; bases not matched to a gene: 14. This CDR3 is built from 20 residues. The V gene's germline CDR1 is LGHNA and CDR2 YNFKEQ. In DNA form, the CDR3 reads TGTGCCAGCAGCCAAGAGATCATCCTGAGGGGGACTAGCGGTACCGGGGAGCTGTTTTTT. Translation gives CASSQEIILRGTSGTGELFF.

This chain uses TRBV7-8 with TRBJ2-2; 9 nucleotides match TRBD2. The CDR3 spans 19 residues. Trimming at V came to 5 bases and at J to 4 bases, leaving 17 bases not matched to a gene. CDR1 and CDR2 (germline): SGHVS, FQNEAQ. This CDR3 reads CASSPLRSGTSPGTGELFF. DNA for the CDR3: TGTGCCAGCAGCCCCCTAAGGTCCGGGACTAGCCCTGGCACCGGGGAGCTGTTTTTT.

This chain connects TRBV29-1 to TRBJ1-4; D not certain. V lost 4 bases and J 2 bases, leaving 8 bases between the germline ends. The CDR3 runs 13 residues. CDR1 and CDR2 from the germline V gene are SQVTM and ANQGSEA. The DNA of the CDR3 is TGCAGCGTTGTGGTGGGCACTAATGAAAAACTGTTTTTT. Amino acid sequence: CSVVVGTNEKLFF. Filled out from reference TRBV29-1 and TRBJ1-4, the complete variable domain reads SAVISQKPSRDICQRGTSLTIQCQVDSQVTMMFWYRQQPGQSLTLIATANQGSEATYESGFVIDKFPISRPNLTFSTLTVSNMSPEDSSIYLCSVVVGTNEKLFFGSGTQLSVL.

This clone showed up just once. The chain joins TRBV7-3 to TRBJ2-3; D unclear. The ends were cut back, 5 bases at V and 10 bases at J, with 16 bases in the middle. The CDR3 is 13 residues long. Germline values: CDR1 SGHTA, CDR2 FQGTGA. CDR3 sequence reads: CASSPSRLYSQYF. In DNA, the CDR3 is TGTGCCAGCAGCCCCTCCCGTCTCTATTCGCAGTATTTT.